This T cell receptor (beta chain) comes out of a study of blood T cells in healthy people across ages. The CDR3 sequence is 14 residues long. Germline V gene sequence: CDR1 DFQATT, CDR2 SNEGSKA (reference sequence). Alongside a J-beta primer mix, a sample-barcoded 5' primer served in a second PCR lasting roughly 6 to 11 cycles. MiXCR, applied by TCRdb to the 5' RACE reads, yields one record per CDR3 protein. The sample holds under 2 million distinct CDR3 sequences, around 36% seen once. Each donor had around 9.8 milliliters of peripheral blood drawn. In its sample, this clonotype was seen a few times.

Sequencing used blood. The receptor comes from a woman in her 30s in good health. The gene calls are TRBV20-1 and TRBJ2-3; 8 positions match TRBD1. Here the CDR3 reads CSLIRDRYSDTQYF. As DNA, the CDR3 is TGCAGCCTAATCCGGGACAGGTATTCAGATACGCAGTATTTT.